This T cell receptor beta chain comes out of a study of Ad26.COV2.S vaccination and SARS-CoV-2 variants (dated by TCRdb to about 2021). Notes on the research overall: Donors in the vaccine arm were drawn from COV1001, a multicentre, randomized, double-blind, placebo-controlled phase I-IIa trial testing Ad26.COV2.S in healthy adults. Investigators did not know the trial group allocation while performing experiments and assessing outcomes. TCRbeta repertoire sequencing served as the tool for gauging how specific and how broad the SARS-CoV-2-reactive T cell receptors were following Ad26.COV2.S vaccination. A total of around 32 samples were included in the TCR-sequenced set, comprising around 19 Ad26.COV2.S vaccine recipients, 5 placebo recipients and 8 SARS-CoV-2 convalescent individuals. Ad26.COV2.S was administered intramuscularly at a dose of 5x10^10 or 1x10^11 viral particles, either as one shot or as two shots given 56 days apart. Trial participants were randomized into five groups of five, in which low-dose or high-dose Ad26.COV2.S was given once or twice, or placebo was given on both occasions. Study-wide conclusions, independent of this receptor: According to the authors, total T cell responses may have been underestimated by the TCR breadth and depth analyses. The study was not powered for comparison of responses between vaccine doses or regimens. Non-spike TCR breadth was comparable between vaccine and placebo recipients, consistent with the vaccine containing only spike. Substantial breadth of spike-specific CD8+ and CD4+ T cell responses was reported after vaccination. Ad26.COV2.S recipients had higher spike-specific TCR breadth than placebo recipients (P = 0.0014).

TCRbeta CDR3 regions were sequenced with the immunoSEQ Assay. After extraction, genomic DNA underwent amplification by bias-controlled multiplex PCR, followed by high-throughput sequencing. The original methods were these. To quantify the absolute abundance of every unique TCRbeta CDR3 region, sequences were collapsed and filtered. T cell fraction was estimated by normalizing TCRbeta template counts to usable DNA, which was measured by amplifying reference genes present in all nucleated cells. Repertoire TCRs were annotated as SARS-CoV-2-specific by exact matching of V gene, CDR3 amino acid sequence and J gene to a known reactive TCR set. The reference SARS-CoV-2 TCR set was derived from MIRA and filtered for enrichment in COVID-19-positive ImmuneCODE repertoires, a step that removed public or cross-reactive TCRs. Using the MIRA antigens, annotated TCRs were further analysed by specific ORF or by position within an ORF. Breadth was defined as the number of annotated unique rearrangements divided by the total number of unique productive rearrangements, and depth was defined as the summed frequency of the annotated unique rearrangements. Two-sided Wilcoxon rank-sum tests were used to compare TCR breadth between groups. TCRdb stores this immuneACCESS table with in-frame sequences only. Part of the clones is absent; in the studies checked, under half of the shortfall reflects unresolved V genes, and no reason is known for the rest. V, J and clone size reflect that table, while D and trimming were determined from the DNA. The table for this sample lists 430,000 or so clones; roughly 90% of them were counted only once. The top ten clones comprise 12% of the sample.

As to this clone: Its antigen target is currently unknown. Qualities for individual bases were not recorded, and no much larger clone is one base off.

There are 18 amino acids in the CDR3, from cysteine to phenylalanine inclusive. The only DNA kept is the CDR3, 54 bases in frame from the first base. V sheds 0 bases and J sheds 1 base, leaving 16 bases between their ends. Reading the germline V gene (reference sequence) gives CDR1 LNHDA and CDR2 SQIVND. Sample treatment or condition, as interpreted from the label and publication: around 19 received Ad26.COV2.S at low or high dose, single or two shots; 5 received placebo; per-sample allocation not given. Repertoires of vaccine and placebo recipients were sequenced from samples taken on day 63 after the first injection. In Cohort 1b, 25 adults aged 18-55 years were enrolled at a single site in Boston, USA, between 29 July and 7 August 2020. Ad26.COV2.S consisted of a replication-incompetent adenovirus type 26 vector by which a prefusion-stabilized SARS-CoV-2 spike protein from the original Wuhan strain was expressed.

The sequence was obtained from a person between 18 and 65 years old who received the Ad26.COV2.S COVID-19 vaccine or a placebo. The sequences come from peripheral blood, collected in a trial of Ad26.COV2.S vaccine versus placebo. The chain employs TRBV19 and TRBJ2-1; TRBD1 is perhaps the D gene, given 6 matching bases. The nucleotide sequence reads as follows: TGTGCCAGTAGTATAGATTACCACAGGGTGGGGTCCTACAATGAGCAGTTCTTC. It translates as CASSIDYHRVGSYNEQFF.